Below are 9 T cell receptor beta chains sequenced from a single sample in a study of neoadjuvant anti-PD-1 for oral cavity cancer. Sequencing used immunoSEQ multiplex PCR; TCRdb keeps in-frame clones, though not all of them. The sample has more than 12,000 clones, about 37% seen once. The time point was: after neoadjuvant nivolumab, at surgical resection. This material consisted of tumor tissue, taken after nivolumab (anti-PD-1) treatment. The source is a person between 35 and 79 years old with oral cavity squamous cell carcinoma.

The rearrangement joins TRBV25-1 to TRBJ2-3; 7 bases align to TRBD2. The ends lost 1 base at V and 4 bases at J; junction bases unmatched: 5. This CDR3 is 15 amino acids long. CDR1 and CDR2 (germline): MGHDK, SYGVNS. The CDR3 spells CASSEFGLVSDTQYF. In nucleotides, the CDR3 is TGTGCCAGCAGTGAATTCGGACTAGTGTCAGATACGCAGTATTTT.

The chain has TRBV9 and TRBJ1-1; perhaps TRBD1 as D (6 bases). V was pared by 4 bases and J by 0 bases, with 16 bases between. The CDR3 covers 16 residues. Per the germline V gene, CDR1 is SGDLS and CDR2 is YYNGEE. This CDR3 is CASSLQGVGVNTEAFF. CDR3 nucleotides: TGTGCCAGCAGCCTACAGGGAGTTGGGGTGAACACTGAAGCTTTCTTT.

CDR3 amino acids: CASALRPGTGELFF. CDR3 coding DNA: TGTGCTAGTGCCCTAAGGCCAGGGACCGGGGAGCTGTTTTTT. The rearrangement joins TRBV12-5 to TRBJ2-2; possibly TRBD1 for D (5 bases). The V end lost 7 bases, the J end lost 5 bases, and 14 bases lay between the germline ends. Germline loops: CDR1 LGHNT, CDR2 FRNRAP. This CDR3 comprises 14 residues.

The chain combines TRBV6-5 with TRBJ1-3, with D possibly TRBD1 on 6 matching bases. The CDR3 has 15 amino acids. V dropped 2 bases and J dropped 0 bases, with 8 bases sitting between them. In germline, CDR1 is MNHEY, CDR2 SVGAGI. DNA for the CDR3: TGTGCCAGCAGTTACCGGGACACCTCTGGAAACACCATATATTTT. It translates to CASSYRDTSGNTIYF.

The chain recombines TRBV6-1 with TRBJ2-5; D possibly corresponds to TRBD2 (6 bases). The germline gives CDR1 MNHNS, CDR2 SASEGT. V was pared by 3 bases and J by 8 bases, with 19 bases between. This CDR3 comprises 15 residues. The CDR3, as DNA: TGTGCCAGCAGTGACTTACGAGATGGGGGGATAACCCAGTACTTC. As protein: CASSDLRDGGITQYF.

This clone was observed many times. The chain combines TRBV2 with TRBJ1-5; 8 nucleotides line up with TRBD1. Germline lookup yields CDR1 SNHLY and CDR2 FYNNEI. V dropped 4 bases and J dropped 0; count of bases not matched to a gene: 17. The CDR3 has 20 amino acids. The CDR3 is CASSGAGGIGNGLSNQPQHF. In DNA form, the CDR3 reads TGTGCCAGCAGTGGGGCAGGGGGCATAGGAAACGGACTTAGCAATCAGCCCCAGCATTTT. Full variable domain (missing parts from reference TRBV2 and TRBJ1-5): EPEVTQTPSHQVTQMGQEVILRCVPISNHLYFYWYRQILGQKVEFLVSFYNNEISEKSEIFDDQFSVERPDGSNFTLKIRSTKLEDSAMYFCASSGAGGIGNGLSNQPQHFGDGTRLSIL.

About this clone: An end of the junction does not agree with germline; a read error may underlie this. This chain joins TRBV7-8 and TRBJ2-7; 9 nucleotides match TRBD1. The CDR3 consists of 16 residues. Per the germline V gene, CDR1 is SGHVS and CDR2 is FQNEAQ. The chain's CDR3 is CASSLAQLTGGYEQYF. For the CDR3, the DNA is TGTGCCAGCAGCCTAGCCCAATTGACAGGGGGCTACGAGCAGTACTTC.

In DNA form, the CDR3 reads TGTGCCAGCAGCTTAGGAGGGGGGCCTTTCAATGAGCAGTTCTTC. Amino acids: CASSLGGGPFNEQFF. This chain joins TRBV11-3 and TRBJ2-1; D is tentatively TRBD1 or TRBD2 (6 bases each). The CDR3 is 15 residues long. Germline values: CDR1 SGHNT, CDR2 YENEEA. Trimming took 1 base from V and 6 from J, leaving 13 bases between them.

CDR3 DNA: TGTGCCATCAGTGAGGCGGGGGGGACGGGCAATCAGCCCCAGCATTTT. This encodes CAISEAGGTGNQPQHF. The V call is TRBV10-3, the J call TRBJ1-5; possibly TRBD1 for D (5 bases). V dropped 2 bases and J dropped 2 bases, with 13 bases sitting between them. The CDR3 consists of 16 residues. In germline, CDR1 is ENHRY, CDR2 SYGVKD.